A selection of T cell receptor beta chains follows, all from one sample in a study of cytomegalovirus exposure and HLA in healthy donors. Assay used: immunoSEQ multiplex PCR; TCRdb lists only in-frame clones, some missing. This sample carries roughly 36,000 clones, 70% to 85% of them seen once, and the ten largest clones take roughly 6.7%. What was sequenced was PBMCs. The receptor set was obtained from a man aged 25-40 years in good health and CMV-seronegative. Both conserved end residues are part of each CDR3. A D gene is named only where the DNA matches it firmly. Some rows have no size entry. The others give once, few or many, or a class for an expanded clone.

d_call	clone_size	cdr3_length	v_call	j_call	cdr3_nt	cdr3_aa
TRBD1	-	14	TRBV27	TRBJ1-1	TGTGCCAGCAGTCCAGGGACAGAGAACACTGAAGCTTTCTTT	CASSPGTENTEAFF
-	-	15	TRBV11-3	TRBJ1-1	TGTGCCAGCAGCCCCCCGGGGTGGGAGAACACTGAAGCTTTCTTT	CASSPPGWENTEAFF
TRBD2	-	16	TRBV5-1	TRBJ2-7	TGCGCCAGCAGATCAAGACAGGGACTAGCGGGAAACGAGCAGTACTTC	CASRSRQGLAGNEQYF
TRBD2	few	18	TRBV7-9	TRBJ2-5	TGTGCCAGCAGCCAAGATGGAGCGGGAGGGCCAACGGGAGAGACCCAGTACTTC	CASSQDGAGGPTGETQYF
TRBD1	-	15	TRBV19	TRBJ2-1	TGTGCCAGTAAATCCGGGACAGGGTTATGGAATGAGCAGTTCTTC	CASKSGTGLWNEQFF
-	-	15	TRBV27	TRBJ1-2	TGTGCCAGCAGGCTAACAGGGATTTCTGCCTATGGCTACCCCTTC	CASRLTGISAYGYPF
-	-	13	TRBV6-1	TRBJ2-7	TGTGCCAGCAGTGAGAGGTCCCCCTACGAGCAGTACTTC	CASSERSPYEQYF
-	-	14	TRBV19	TRBJ1-2	TGTGCCAGTAGTATACCGGGGGGAATCTATGGCTACCCCTTC	CASSIPGGIYGYPF
-	-	12	TRBV6-1	TRBJ2-7	TGTGCCAGCAGCCCACAGGGTAAGGGGCAGTACTTC	CASSPQGKGQYF
-	few	13	TRBV10-2	TRBJ1-5	TGCGCCAGCAGTGAATTCGAGGATCAGCCCCAGCATTTT	CASSEFEDQPQHF
-	-	14	TRBV7-8	TRBJ1-4	TGTGCCAGCAGCTTAGCGGGGGGTGGGGAAAAACTGTTTTTT	CASSLAGGGEKLFF
-	-	13	TRBV15	TRBJ2-7	TGTGCCACCAGCAGAGAACTAGCCCACGAGCAGTACTTC	CATSRELAHEQYF
-	-	13	TRBV7-9	TRBJ2-7	TGTGCCAGCAGCCCTGGCTTCCAGGACGAGCAGTACTTC	CASSPGFQDEQYF
-	-	16	TRBV5-1	TRBJ1-1	TGCGCCAGCAGCTTGATGGCAGGGTCTATGAACACTGAAGCTTTCTTT	CASSLMAGSMNTEAFF
-	medium-sized	14	TRBV6-5	TRBJ1-3	TGTGCCAGCAGTTCCTCCCAGGTCGGAAACACCATATATTTT	CASSSSQVGNTIYF
TRBD2	-	14	TRBV6-6	TRBJ2-7	TGTGCCAGCAGCTCGGGACTAGCGGGCTACGAGCAGTACTTC	CASSSGLAGYEQYF
-	-	14	TRBV5-1	TRBJ1-4	TGCGCCAGCAGCCCCGGGGGTACTAATGAAAAACTGTTTTTT	CASSPGGTNEKLFF
-	medium-sized	13	TRBV19	TRBJ1-5	TGTGCCAGTAGTATAAGCGTTTCTCAGCCCCAGCATTTT	CASSISVSQPQHF
-	-	11	TRBV28	TRBJ1-2	TGTGCCAGCCGGGTTAACTATGGCTACACCTTC	CASRVNYGYTF
TRBD1	-	13	TRBV29-1	TRBJ2-7	TGCAGCGCCGGGACAGGAGCCTCCTACGAGCAGTACTTC	CSAGTGASYEQYF
-	once	14	TRBV7-3	TRBJ2-3	TGTGCCAGCAGCTTAAGAGGGCCCACAGATACGCAGTATTTT	CASSLRGPTDTQYF
-	-	14	TRBV27	TRBJ2-1	TGTGCCAGCAGTCAAAGATCTCTCGGAGGCGAGCAGTTCTTC	CASSQRSLGGEQFF
TRBD1	-	13	TRBV30	TRBJ2-5	TGTGCCTGGAGAAGGACAGGGGGCCCCCGTCTTTACTTC	CAWRRTGGPRLYF
TRBD2	-	16	TRBV7-3	TRBJ2-3	TGTGCCAGCAGCTTCGGGACTAGCGGGGGTTTGGATACGCAGTATTTT	CASSFGTSGGLDTQYF
-	few	15	TRBV5-3	TRBJ1-4	TGTGCCAGAAGCTTGGCAGGGGCAACTAATGAAAAACTGTTTTTT	CARSLAGATNEKLFF
TRBD1	-	13	TRBV6-6	TRBJ2-1	TGTGCCAGCAGTCGGGACAGAGGTTATGAGCAGTTCTTC	CASSRDRGYEQFF
TRBD1	-	16	TRBV2	TRBJ2-7	TGTGCCAGCAGTCGTATTGACAGGGGTGTCTCCTACGAGCAGTACTTC	CASSRIDRGVSYEQYF
TRBD1	-	15	TRBV11-2	TRBJ2-1	TGTGCCAGCAGCTCCTCGACAGGGTTTTCGTCTGAGCAGTTCTTC	CASSSSTGFSSEQFF
-	-	14	TRBV7-2	TRBJ1-2	TGTGCCAGCAGCCCCTGGACAGCTCCCTATCGCTACACCTTC	CASSPWTAPYRYTF
-	few	14	TRBV7-9	TRBJ2-7	TGTGCCAGCAGCTCGTACGACAGCCTCTACGAGCAGTACTTC	CASSSYDSLYEQYF
-	once	14	TRBV5-4	TRBJ1-2	TGTGCCAGCAGCTTGGTCCAGGACACCTATGGCTACACCTTC	CASSLVQDTYGYTF
TRBD2	-	15	TRBV2	TRBJ2-2	TGTGCCAGCGGGGAGCGGGGGGCGAACACCGGGGAGCTGTTTTTT	CASGERGANTGELFF